These T cell receptor beta chains were read from a single sample in a study of regulatory T cells in long-lasting Graves disease. TCRdb processed the multiplex PCR reads anew with MiXCR; each CDR3 protein has one entry. The table includes a few hundred thousand distinct CDR3 sequences, around a fifth detected once. The sample in question was peripheral blood mononuclear cells (PBMCs), obtained when the disease was refractory, from a patient treated with antithyroid drugs. The receptors originated from a female donor with Graves disease. The CDR3 runs from the conserved cysteine through the conserved F or W. A D gene is named only where the DNA matches it firmly. Expanded clones get a size class; other rows say once, few or many, or leave the size out.

V: TRBV20-1
D: -
size: -
J: TRBJ2-1
DNA: TGCAGTGCTCCTCGGACTTACAATGAGCAGTTCTTC
CDR3: CSAPRTYNEQFF

V: TRBV20-1
D: TRBD1
size: -
J: TRBJ1-1
DNA: TGCAGTGCTAGAGATCGGAAGGGGGCGTCCAACACTGAAGCTTTCTTT
CDR3: CSARDRKGASNTEAFF

V: TRBV29-1
D: TRBD1
size: many
J: TRBJ2-7
DNA: TGCAGCGTTGCAGGGACAGGGGCCACCTACGAGCAGTACTTC
CDR3: CSVAGTGATYEQYF

V: TRBV7-9
D: TRBD1
size: -
J: TRBJ1-2
DNA: TGTGCCAGCAGCGTCCGGGACAGGGAAGGCGATGGCTACACCTTC
CDR3: CASSVRDREGDGYTF

V: TRBV7-2
D: TRBD1
size: few
J: TRBJ1-5
DNA: TGTGCCAGCAGCTTAGGGGACAGGGACTACCAGCCCCAGCATTTT
CDR3: CASSLGDRDYQPQHF

V: TRBV11-3
D: TRBD2
size: few
J: TRBJ2-2
DNA: TGTGCCAGCAGCTTGGGAAGACTAGCGGAGGGCCGTAACACCGGGGAGCTGTTTTTT
CDR3: CASSLGRLAEGRNTGELFF

V: TRBV7-9
D: TRBD1
size: few
J: TRBJ1-2
DNA: TGTGCCAGCAGCTCTTCAGGGGGAGTCTATGGCTACACCTTC
CDR3: CASSSSGGVYGYTF

V: TRBV3-1
D: TRBD1
size: few
J: TRBJ1-4
DNA: TGTGCCAGCAGCCATGGACAGGACGGTGGTGAAAAACTGTTTTTT
CDR3: CASSHGQDGGEKLFF

V: TRBV7-2
D: -
size: -
J: TRBJ2-2
DNA: TGTGCCAGCAGCCATGGCGGGGAGCTGTTTTTT
CDR3: CASSHGGELFF

V: TRBV18
D: -
size: few
J: TRBJ2-7
DNA: TGTGCCAGCTCACCTGAAGGGCCGCGTTACGAGCAGTACTTC
CDR3: CASSPEGPRYEQYF

V: TRBV27
D: -
size: few
J: TRBJ2-7
DNA: TGTGCCAGCAGGCGAACAGTCTACCACGAGCAGTACTTC
CDR3: CASRRTVYHEQYF

V: TRBV28
D: -
size: -
J: TRBJ2-7
DNA: TGTGCCAACAGTTTATTAGGAGGCGAGCAGTACTTC
CDR3: CANSLLGGEQYF

V: TRBV19
D: -
size: -
J: TRBJ1-1
DNA: TGTGCCAGTAGTATCTTAGGGGTTGAAGCTTTCTTT
CDR3: CASSILGVEAFF

V: TRBV7-9
D: -
size: -
J: TRBJ1-4
DNA: TGTGCCAGCAGCTTAATAAGGTGGCGAGCTAATGAAAAACTGTTTTTT
CDR3: CASSLIRWRANEKLFF

V: TRBV7-6
D: -
size: -
J: TRBJ2-5
DNA: TGTGCCAGCAGCTGGGACTGGGCCCAAGAGACCCAGTACTTC
CDR3: CASSWDWAQETQYF

V: TRBV30
D: -
size: many
J: TRBJ2-5
DNA: TGTGCCTGGGGCCCTGGGGGGCAAGAGACCCAGTACTTC
CDR3: CAWGPGGQETQYF

V: TRBV7-2
D: -
size: many
J: TRBJ2-2
DNA: TGTGCCAGCAGAAGGTCGAACACCGGGGAGCTGTTTTTT
CDR3: CASRRSNTGELFF

V: TRBV11-2
D: -
size: many
J: TRBJ2-7
DNA: TGTGCCAGCACCACCAGCCCCAGCTCCTACGAGCAGTACTTC
CDR3: CASTTSPSSYEQYF

V: TRBV6-2/TRBV6-3
D: -
size: -
J: TRBJ2-5
DNA: TGTGCCAGCAGTTACTCGATCGGGGGGCTCGAGACCCAGTACTTC
CDR3: CASSYSIGGLETQYF

V: TRBV20-1
D: -
size: many
J: TRBJ2-5
DNA: TGCAGTGGGGTGGAGGTCCGGCGGGCTCTGGGGACCCAGTACTTC
CDR3: CSGVEVRRALGTQYF

V: TRBV20-1
D: -
size: many
J: TRBJ2-7
DNA: TGCAGTGCTGGAGCCGGGACTGAGTCATACTTC
CDR3: CSAGAGTESYF

V: TRBV7-2
D: -
size: -
J: TRBJ1-1
DNA: TGTGCCAGCAGCTTCATTTACTCGACTGTGGCTTTCTTT
CDR3: CASSFIYSTVAFF

V: TRBV5-4
D: -
size: few
J: TRBJ2-7
DNA: TGTGCCAGCAGCTCAGATCAAGGGGGACGAAACGAGCAGTACTTC
CDR3: CASSSDQGGRNEQYF

V: TRBV11-2
D: -
size: -
J: TRBJ2-3
DNA: TGTGCCAGCAGCTTAGGCGGGACAACAGATACGCAGTATTTT
CDR3: CASSLGGTTDTQYF

V: TRBV7-2
D: TRBD2
size: many
J: TRBJ2-7
DNA: TGTGCCAGCAGCTTAGCGGTGTTGGCGGGGGCCTACGAGCAGTACTTC
CDR3: CASSLAVLAGAYEQYF

V: TRBV29-1
D: TRBD1
size: many
J: TRBJ1-2
DNA: TGCAGCGTTGGAGGGGGCGGGAACTATGGCTACACCTTC
CDR3: CSVGGGGNYGYTF

V: TRBV29-1
D: -
size: few
J: TRBJ2-1
DNA: TGCAGCGTTGTTTCCACCTATGAGCAGTTCTTC
CDR3: CSVVSTYEQFF

V: TRBV5-1
D: -
size: -
J: TRBJ2-6
DNA: TGCGCCAGCAGCTGGTCTGGGTCTGGGGCCAACGTCCTGACTTTC
CDR3: CASSWSGSGANVLTF

V: TRBV9
D: TRBD1
size: many
J: TRBJ1-2
DNA: TGTGCCAGCAGCGTGGGACAGGGGGCCTATGGCTACACCTTC
CDR3: CASSVGQGAYGYTF

V: TRBV28
D: -
size: many
J: TRBJ2-5
DNA: TGTGCCAGCAGGGCCCGGGCGGGCCGCGACTATGAGGAGACCCAGTACTTC
CDR3: CASRARAGRDYEETQYF

V: TRBV7-8
D: TRBD2
size: many
J: TRBJ2-7
DNA: TGTGCCAGCAGCTTCTTAGCGGGAGCTGACGAGCAGTACTTC
CDR3: CASSFLAGADEQYF

V: TRBV5-1
D: -
size: many
J: TRBJ1-2
DNA: TGCGCCAGCAGCTTACGGATACAGGGATCTGGCTACACCTTC
CDR3: CASSLRIQGSGYTF

V: TRBV12-3/TRBV12-4
D: -
size: many
J: TRBJ2-7
DNA: TGTGCCAGCAGTTTATTGGGACCATCCTACGAGCAGTACTTC
CDR3: CASSLLGPSYEQYF

V: TRBV6-2/TRBV6-3
D: TRBD1
size: few
J: TRBJ2-6
DNA: TGTGCCAGCAGTCCCCACCCCAGACAGGGGGTCACTGGGGCCAACGTCCTGACTTTC
CDR3: CASSPHPRQGVTGANVLTF

V: TRBV7-8
D: -
size: -
J: TRBJ1-3
DNA: TGTGCCAGCAGCCCTACCGCGGGTTCTGGAAACACCATATATTTT
CDR3: CASSPTAGSGNTIYF

V: TRBV11-2
D: -
size: many
J: TRBJ2-5
DNA: TGTGCCAGCAGCTTAGTCTCAAGCCAAGAGACCCAGTACTTC
CDR3: CASSLVSSQETQYF

V: TRBV20-1
D: TRBD2
size: many
J: TRBJ2-7
DNA: TGCAGTGCTAGCGCCCTAGCGGGATCGAGGGTTGACGAGCAGTACTTC
CDR3: CSASALAGSRVDEQYF

V: TRBV29-1
D: -
size: many
J: TRBJ1-2
DNA: TGCAGCGTTGACAGAGCCTATGGCTACACCTTC
CDR3: CSVDRAYGYTF

V: TRBV2
D: -
size: many
J: TRBJ2-7
DNA: TGTGCCGGCAAACGGGTAGGGTTCAACGAGCAGTACTTC
CDR3: CAGKRVGFNEQYF

V: TRBV7-2
D: TRBD1
size: many
J: TRBJ1-2
DNA: TGTGCCAGCAGCCCATTACAGGGGGTTGGCTACACCTTC
CDR3: CASSPLQGVGYTF

V: TRBV28
D: -
size: many
J: TRBJ1-2
DNA: TGTGCCAGCAGGGACGGCGTCTATGGCTACACCTTC
CDR3: CASRDGVYGYTF

V: TRBV28
D: TRBD1
size: many
J: TRBJ2-7
DNA: TGTGCCAGCAGTTTAACAGGGGGAATCTACGAGCAGTACTTC
CDR3: CASSLTGGIYEQYF

V: TRBV2
D: -
size: many
J: TRBJ2-2
DNA: TGTGCCAGCAGTGAAGTGTCAGGGTGGGACACCGGGGAGCTGTTTTTT
CDR3: CASSEVSGWDTGELFF

V: TRBV5-6
D: -
size: -
J: TRBJ1-1
DNA: TGTGCCAGCAGCTTGGAACAGGGCTTTTTGAACACTGAAGCTTTCTTT
CDR3: CASSLEQGFLNTEAFF

V: TRBV29-1
D: -
size: few
J: TRBJ2-5
DNA: TGCAGCCTACAGGGGGGGCAAGAGACCCAGTACTTC
CDR3: CSLQGGQETQYF

V: TRBV19
D: -
size: many
J: TRBJ1-4
DNA: TGTGCCAGTAGTATTATGGGGGGCGCAGCTGAAAAACTGTTTTTT
CDR3: CASSIMGGAAEKLFF

V: TRBV6-1
D: TRBD1
size: many
J: TRBJ1-5
DNA: TGTGCCAGCAGACCCCGGGGACAGGGGCCTTATAGCAATCAGCCCCAGCATTTT
CDR3: CASRPRGQGPYSNQPQHF

V: TRBV2
D: -
size: many
J: TRBJ1-6
DNA: TGTGCCAGCAGTAAAAGGAATCCGCATTATAATTCACCCCTCCACTTT
CDR3: CASSKRNPHYNSPLHF

V: TRBV18
D: -
size: -
J: TRBJ2-5
DNA: TGTGCCAGCTCAAGGGCAGGGAAGGAGACCCAGTACTTC
CDR3: CASSRAGKETQYF

V: TRBV11-2
D: -
size: once
J: TRBJ2-5
DNA: TGTGCCAGCAGCTCCCCCGGTGTAGGGGGAGAGACCCAGTACTTC
CDR3: CASSSPGVGGETQYF

V: TRBV28
D: -
size: many
J: TRBJ1-2
DNA: TGTGCCAGCAGCACCCCTCCTAACTATGGCTACACCTTC
CDR3: CASSTPPNYGYTF

V: TRBV28
D: TRBD1
size: many
J: TRBJ2-7
DNA: TGTGCCAGCAGTCCCCCGAGGGGACAGGGACCCTACGAGCAGTACTTC
CDR3: CASSPPRGQGPYEQYF

V: TRBV28
D: -
size: many
J: TRBJ2-7
DNA: TGTGCCAGCAGTTTATCGCTAGCTTCCTCCGAGCAGTACTTC
CDR3: CASSLSLASSEQYF